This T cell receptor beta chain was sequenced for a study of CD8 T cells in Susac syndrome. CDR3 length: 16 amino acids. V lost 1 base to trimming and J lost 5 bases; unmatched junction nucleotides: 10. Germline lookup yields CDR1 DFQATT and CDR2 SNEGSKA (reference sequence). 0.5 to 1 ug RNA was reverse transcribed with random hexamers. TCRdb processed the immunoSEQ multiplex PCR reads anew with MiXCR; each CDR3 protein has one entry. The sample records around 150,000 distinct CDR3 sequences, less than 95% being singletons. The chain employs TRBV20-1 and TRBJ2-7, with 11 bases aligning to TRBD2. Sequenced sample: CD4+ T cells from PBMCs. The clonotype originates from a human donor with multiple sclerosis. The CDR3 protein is CSARAGLAGGFNEQYF. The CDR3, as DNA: TGCAGTGCTAGAGCCGGGTTAGCGGGAGGGTTCAACGAGCAGTACTTC.